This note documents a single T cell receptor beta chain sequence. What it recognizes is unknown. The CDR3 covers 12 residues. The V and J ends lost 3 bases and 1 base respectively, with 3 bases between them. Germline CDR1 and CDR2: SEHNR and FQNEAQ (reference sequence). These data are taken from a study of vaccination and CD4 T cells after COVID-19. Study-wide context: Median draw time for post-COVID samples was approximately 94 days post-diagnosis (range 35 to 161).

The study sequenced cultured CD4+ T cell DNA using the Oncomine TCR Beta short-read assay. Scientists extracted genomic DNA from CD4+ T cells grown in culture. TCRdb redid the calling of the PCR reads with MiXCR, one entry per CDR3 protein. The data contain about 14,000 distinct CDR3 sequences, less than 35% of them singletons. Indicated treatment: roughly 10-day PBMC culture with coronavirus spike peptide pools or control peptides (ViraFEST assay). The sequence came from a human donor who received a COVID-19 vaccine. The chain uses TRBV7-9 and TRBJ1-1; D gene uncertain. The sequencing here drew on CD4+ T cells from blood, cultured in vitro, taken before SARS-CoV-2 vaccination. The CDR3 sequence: CASSFGNTEAFF. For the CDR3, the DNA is TGTGCCAGCAGCTTCGGGAACACTGAAGCTTTCTTT.